The sequence of this T cell receptor beta chain was determined in a study of PD-L1 blockade in urothelial cancer. Libraries were prepared by immunoSEQ multiplex PCR; TCRdb keeps only in-frame clonotypes and omits some of them. The table lists 85,000 to 95,000 clones, roughly 90% of them singletons, with 0.85% to 1% in the top ten. A single count supports this clone. Time point in this sample: pretreatment peripheral blood. The TCR originated in a woman of 80 years or more with urothelial cancer. The starting material was PBMCs, obtained around atezolizumab (anti-PD-L1) treatment.

CDR3: CASSEQSLAGITGELFF. The CDR3 bases are TGCGCCAGCAGTGAGCAAAGTCTAGCGGGAATCACCGGGGAGCTGTTTTTT. V and J are TRBV10-2 and TRBJ2-2; 9 nucleotides line up with TRBD2. The CDR3 spans 17 residues. J gave up 4 bases and V 2 bases, and 8 bases lay outside the gene matches. CDR1 is WSHSY and CDR2 is SAAADI in the germline V gene.